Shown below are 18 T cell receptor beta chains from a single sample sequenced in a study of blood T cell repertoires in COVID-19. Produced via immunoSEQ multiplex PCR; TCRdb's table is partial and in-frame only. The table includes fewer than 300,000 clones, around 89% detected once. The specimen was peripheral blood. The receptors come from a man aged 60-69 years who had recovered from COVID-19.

DNA of the CDR3: TGTGCCAGTACGACAGGGAACACAGATACGCAGTATTTT. This gives the protein CASTTGNTDTQYF. This chain joins TRBV19 and TRBJ2-3, with 7 bases fitting TRBD1. The ends lost 7 bases at V and 2 bases at J; junction bases unmatched: 3. CDR3 size: 13 residues. Germline CDR1 and CDR2: LNHDA and SQIVND (reference sequence).

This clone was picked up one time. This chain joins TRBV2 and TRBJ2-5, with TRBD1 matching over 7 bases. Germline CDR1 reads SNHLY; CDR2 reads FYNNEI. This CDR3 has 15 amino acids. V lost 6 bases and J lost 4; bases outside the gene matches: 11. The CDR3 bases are TGTGCCAGCAGGGAAAACACAGGGGTCCGAGAGACCCAGTACTTC. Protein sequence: CASRENTGVRETQYF. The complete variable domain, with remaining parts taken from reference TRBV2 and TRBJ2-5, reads EPEVTQTPSHQVTQMGQEVILRCVPISNHLYFYWYRQILGQKVEFLVSFYNNEISEKSEIFDDQFSVERPDGSNFTLKIRSTKLEDSAMYFCASRENTGVRETQYFGPGTRLLVL.

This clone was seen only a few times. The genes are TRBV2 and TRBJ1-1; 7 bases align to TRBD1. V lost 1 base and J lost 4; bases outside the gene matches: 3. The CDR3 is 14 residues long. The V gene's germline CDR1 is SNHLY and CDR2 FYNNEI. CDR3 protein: CASSEEGAGTEAFF. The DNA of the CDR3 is TGTGCCAGCAGTGAAGAGGGGGCTGGCACTGAAGCTTTCTTT.

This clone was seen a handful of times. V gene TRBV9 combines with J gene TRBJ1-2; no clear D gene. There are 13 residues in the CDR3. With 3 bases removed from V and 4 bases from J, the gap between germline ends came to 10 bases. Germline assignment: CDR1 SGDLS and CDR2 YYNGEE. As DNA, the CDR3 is TGTGCCAGCAGCGCACAGCGGGGCTATGGCTACACCTTC. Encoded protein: CASSAQRGYGYTF.

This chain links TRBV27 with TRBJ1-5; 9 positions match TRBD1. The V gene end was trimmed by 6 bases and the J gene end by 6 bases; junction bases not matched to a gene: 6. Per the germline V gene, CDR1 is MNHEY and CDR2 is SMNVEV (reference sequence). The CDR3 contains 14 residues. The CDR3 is CASSRQGGGQPQHF. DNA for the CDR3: TGTGCCAGCAGCCGACAGGGGGGGGGTCAGCCCCAGCATTTT.

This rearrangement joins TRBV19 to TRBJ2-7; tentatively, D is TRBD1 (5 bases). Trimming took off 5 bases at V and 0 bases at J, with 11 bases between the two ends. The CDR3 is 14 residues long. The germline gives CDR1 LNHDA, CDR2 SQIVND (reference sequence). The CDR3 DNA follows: TGTGCCAGTAGTTCTGACAGACCCTCCTACGAGCAGTACTTC. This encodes CASSSDRPSYEQYF.

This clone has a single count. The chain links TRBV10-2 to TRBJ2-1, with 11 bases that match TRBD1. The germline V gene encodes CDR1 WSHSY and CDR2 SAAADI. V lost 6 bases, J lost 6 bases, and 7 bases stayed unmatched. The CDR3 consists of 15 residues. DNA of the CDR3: TGCGCCAGCAGCGAGGACAGGGGGCATTCCAATGAGCAGTTCTTC. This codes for CASSEDRGHSNEQFF.

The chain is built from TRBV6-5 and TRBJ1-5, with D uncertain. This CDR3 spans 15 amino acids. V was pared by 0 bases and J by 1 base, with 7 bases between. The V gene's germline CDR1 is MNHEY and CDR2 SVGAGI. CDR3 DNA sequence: TGTGCCAGCAGTTACTCGAGCAGGAGCAATCAGCCCCAGCATTTT. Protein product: CASSYSSRSNQPQHF.

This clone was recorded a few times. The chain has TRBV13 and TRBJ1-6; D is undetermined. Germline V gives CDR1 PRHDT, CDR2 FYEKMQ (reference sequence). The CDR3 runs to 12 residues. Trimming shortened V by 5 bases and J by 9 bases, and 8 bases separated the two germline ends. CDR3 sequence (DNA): TGTGCCAGCAGCCCAAACGGTTCACCCCTCCACTTT. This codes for CASSPNGSPLHF.

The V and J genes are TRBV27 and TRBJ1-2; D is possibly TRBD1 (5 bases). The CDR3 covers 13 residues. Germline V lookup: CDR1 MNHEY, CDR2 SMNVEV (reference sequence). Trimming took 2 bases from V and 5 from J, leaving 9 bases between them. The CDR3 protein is CASSLRGGYGYTF. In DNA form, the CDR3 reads TGTGCCAGCAGTTTACGGGGGGGGTATGGCTACACCTTC.

CDR3 sequence (DNA): TGCGCCAGCAGCGATGGGACAGGGGGTATAGATACGCAGTATTTT. Translation gives CASSDGTGGIDTQYF. V and J are TRBV5-1 and TRBJ2-3; 11 positions agree with TRBD1. Germline V gene data show CDR1 as SGHRS and CDR2 as YFSETQ. V shed 4 bases, J shed 5 bases, and the junction held 6 bases outside the gene matches. This CDR3 contains 15 residues.

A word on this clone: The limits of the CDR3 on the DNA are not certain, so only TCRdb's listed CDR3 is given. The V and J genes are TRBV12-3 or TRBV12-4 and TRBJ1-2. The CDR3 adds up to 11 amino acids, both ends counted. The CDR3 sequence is CASSSSGGYTF.

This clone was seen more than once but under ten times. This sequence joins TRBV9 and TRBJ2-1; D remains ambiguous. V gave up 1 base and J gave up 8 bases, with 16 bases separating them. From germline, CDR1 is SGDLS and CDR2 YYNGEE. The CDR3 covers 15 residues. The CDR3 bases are TGTGCCAGCAGCGTAACGCCGAGCATCCTGCATGAGCAGTTCTTC. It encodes CASSVTPSILHEQFF.

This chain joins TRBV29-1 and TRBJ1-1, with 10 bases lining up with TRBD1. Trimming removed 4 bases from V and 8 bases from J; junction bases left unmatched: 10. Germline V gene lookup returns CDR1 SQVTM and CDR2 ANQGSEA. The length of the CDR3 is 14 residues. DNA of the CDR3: TGCAGCGTTGGACGACAGGGGGCCCTGTCAGAAGCTTTCTTT. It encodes CSVGRQGALSEAFF.

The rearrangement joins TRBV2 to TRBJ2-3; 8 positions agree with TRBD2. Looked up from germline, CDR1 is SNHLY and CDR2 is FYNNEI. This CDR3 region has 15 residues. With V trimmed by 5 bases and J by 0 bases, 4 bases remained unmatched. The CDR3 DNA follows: TGTGCCAGCAGTCTAGCGGGTTCTAGCACAGATACGCAGTATTTT. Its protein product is CASSLAGSSTDTQYF.

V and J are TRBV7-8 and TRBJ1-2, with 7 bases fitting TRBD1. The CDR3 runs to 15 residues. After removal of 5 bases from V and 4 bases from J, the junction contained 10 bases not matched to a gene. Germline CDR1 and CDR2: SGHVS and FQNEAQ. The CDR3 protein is CASSDDRVDLYGYTF. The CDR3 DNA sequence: TGTGCCAGCAGCGACGACAGGGTCGACCTCTATGGCTACACCTTC.

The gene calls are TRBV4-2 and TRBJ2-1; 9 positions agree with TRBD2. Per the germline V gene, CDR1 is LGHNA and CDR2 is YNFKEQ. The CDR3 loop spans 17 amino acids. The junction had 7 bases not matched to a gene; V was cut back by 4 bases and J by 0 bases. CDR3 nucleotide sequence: TGTGCCAGCAGCCTAAAGCCGACTAGCGGCTCCTACAATGAGCAGTTCTTC. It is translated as CASSLKPTSGSYNEQFF.

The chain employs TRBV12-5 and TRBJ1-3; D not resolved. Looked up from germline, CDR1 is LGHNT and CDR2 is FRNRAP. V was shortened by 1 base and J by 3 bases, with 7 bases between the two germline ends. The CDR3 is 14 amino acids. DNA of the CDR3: TGTGCTAGTGGTTTGGGCGGGGATGGAAACACCATATATTTT. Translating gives CASGLGGDGNTIYF.